The next 8 T cell receptor beta chains were all read from a single sample in a study of cytomegalovirus exposure and HLA in healthy donors. The primer mix had 60 Vbeta and 13 Jbeta primers. Here immunoSEQ multiplex PCR was the method, and the copy in TCRdb shows in-frame clones only, minus some. Found here are roughly 160,000 clones, 82% of them singletons; the top ten hold 9.5% to 12%. Sample: PBMCs. The receptors derive from a man aged 50 to 60 in good health and CMV-seropositive.

This clone has ten or more counts. V usage is TRBV5-4 and J usage is TRBJ2-2, with TRBD1 identical over 8 bases. The CDR3 covers 16 residues. The ends lost 3 bases at V and 2 bases at J; junction bases unmatched: 6. Germline CDR1 and CDR2: SGHNT and YYREEE (reference sequence). The CDR3 region is CASSSDRGPNTGELFF. The CDR3 DNA reads TGTGCCAGCAGCTCAGACAGGGGTCCAAACACCGGGGAGCTGTTTTTT.

The chain combines TRBV10-2 with TRBJ2-1, with TRBD2 identical over 9 bases. V was clipped by 5 bases and J by 9 bases; unmatched bases: 11. The CDR3 is 15 amino acids. Germline V lookup: CDR1 WSHSY, CDR2 SAAADI. CDR3 loop: CASSLAGEFGGEQFF. CDR3 in DNA: TGCGCCAGCAGTTTAGCGGGAGAGTTTGGGGGTGAGCAGTTCTTC.

The chain has TRBV27 and TRBJ2-7; 8 nucleotides line up with TRBD1. The CDR3 extends over 12 amino acids. V was pared by 3 bases and J by 10 bases, with 5 bases of the junction left unmatched. CDR1 MNHEY and CDR2 SMNVEV come from the germline V gene (reference sequence). CDR3 DNA sequence: TGTGCCAGCAGTTTTCAGGGGGCGGAACAGTACTTC. This translates into CASSFQGAEQYF.

Worth noting for this clone: This is likely a read error, given that the CDR3 carries no conserved phenylalanine or tryptophan at its end. The chain joins TRBV6-6 to TRBJ2-7; possibly TRBD1 for D (5 bases). CDR1 MNHNY and CDR2 SVGAGI come from the germline V gene (reference sequence). The CDR3 consists of 14 residues. Trimming left V 0 bases short and J 6 bases short, with 12 bases between. CDR3 protein: CASSYSTQGAEQYL. As DNA, the CDR3 is TGTGCCAGCAGTTACTCGACGCAGGGTGCCGAGCAGTACCTC.

The rearrangement uses TRBV28 and TRBJ1-4, with D uncertain. Germline assignment: CDR1 MDHEN and CDR2 SYDVKM. This CDR3 contains 11 residues. Trimming removed 11 bases at V and 8 bases at J, with 12 bases between. This CDR3 is CACLGGEKLFF. CDR3 sequence (DNA): TGTGCCTGCCTCGGCGGGGAAAAACTGTTTTTT.

The chain links TRBV11-3 to TRBJ2-1; 11 bases line up with TRBD2. The CDR3 is 19 amino acids. CDR1 SGHNT and CDR2 YENEEA come from the germline V gene. The V and J ends lost 5 bases and 3 bases, in that order; junction bases with no gene match: 15. The CDR3 coding sequence is TGTGCCAGCAGCCAACAGACAGGTTCGACTAGCGGGGACTACAATGAGCAGTTCTTC. The encoded protein is CASSQQTGSTSGDYNEQFF.

The CDR3 DNA follows: TGCGCCAGCAGCCAAGGGGCCTTCGCGGGTGAAGCTTTCTTT. Its translation: CASSQGAFAGEAFF. The genes are TRBV4-3 and TRBJ1-1; D is unresolved. Trimming left V 1 base short and J 7 bases short, with 13 bases between. Germline CDR1 reads LGHNA; CDR2 reads YSLEER. This CDR3 has 14 residues.

This clone was seen only a few times. The chain is built from TRBV7-3 and TRBJ1-4; maybe TRBD1 (6 bases). Germline values: CDR1 SGHTA, CDR2 FQGTGA. The V end lost 3 bases, the J end lost 4 bases, and 24 bases lay between the germline ends. The CDR3 has 19 amino acids. Here the CDR3 DNA reads TGTGCCAGCAGCTTCCCGGGGGGCAAGAACCTGAACCTTAATGAAAAACTGTTTTTT. This codes for CASSFPGGKNLNLNEKLFF.